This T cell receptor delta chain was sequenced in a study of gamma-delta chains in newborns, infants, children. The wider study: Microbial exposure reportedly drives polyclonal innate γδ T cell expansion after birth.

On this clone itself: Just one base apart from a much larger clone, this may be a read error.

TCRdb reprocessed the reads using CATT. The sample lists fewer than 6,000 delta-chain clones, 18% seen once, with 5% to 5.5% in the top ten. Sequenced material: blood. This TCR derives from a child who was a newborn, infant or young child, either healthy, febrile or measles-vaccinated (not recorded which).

The CDR3 protein is CACDTAVGERPPRDTRQMFF. DNA for the CDR3: TGTGCCTGTGACACCGCTGTGGGGGAAAGGCCCCCCAGGGACACCCGACAGATGTTTTTC. The J gene is TRDJ3; the V gene was not called; TRDD3 is the table's D call and was not checked against the DNA. This CDR3 spans 20 amino acids.